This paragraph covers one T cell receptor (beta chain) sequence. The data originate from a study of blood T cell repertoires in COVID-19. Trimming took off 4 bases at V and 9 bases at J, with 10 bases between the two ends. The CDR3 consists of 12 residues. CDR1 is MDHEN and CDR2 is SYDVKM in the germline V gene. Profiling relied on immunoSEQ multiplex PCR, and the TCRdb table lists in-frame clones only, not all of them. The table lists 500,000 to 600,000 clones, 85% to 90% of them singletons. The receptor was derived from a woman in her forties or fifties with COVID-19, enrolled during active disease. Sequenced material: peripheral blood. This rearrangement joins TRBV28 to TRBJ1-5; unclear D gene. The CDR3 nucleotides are TGTGCCAGCAGTTCCGGGGTTGGGCCCCAGCATTTT. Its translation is CASSSGVGPQHF.